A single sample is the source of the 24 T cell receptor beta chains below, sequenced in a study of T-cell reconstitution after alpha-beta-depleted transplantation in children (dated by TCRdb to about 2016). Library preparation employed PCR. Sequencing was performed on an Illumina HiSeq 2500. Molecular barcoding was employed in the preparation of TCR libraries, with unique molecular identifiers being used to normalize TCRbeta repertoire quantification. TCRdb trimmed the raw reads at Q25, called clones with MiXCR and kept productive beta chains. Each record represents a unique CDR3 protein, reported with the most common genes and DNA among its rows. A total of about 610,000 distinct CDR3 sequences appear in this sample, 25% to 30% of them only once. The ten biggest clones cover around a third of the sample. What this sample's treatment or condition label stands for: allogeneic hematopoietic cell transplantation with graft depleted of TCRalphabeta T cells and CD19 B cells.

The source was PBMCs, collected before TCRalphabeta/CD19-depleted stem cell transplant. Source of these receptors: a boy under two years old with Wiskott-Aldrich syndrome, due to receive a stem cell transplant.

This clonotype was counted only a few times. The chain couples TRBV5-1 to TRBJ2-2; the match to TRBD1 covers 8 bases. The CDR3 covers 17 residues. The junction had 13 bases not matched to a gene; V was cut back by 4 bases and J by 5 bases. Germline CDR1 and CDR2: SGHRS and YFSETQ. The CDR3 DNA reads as TGCGCCAGCAGCAAACCCCTATCATGGGACAGGACCGGGGAGCTGTTTTTT. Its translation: CASSKPLSWDRTGELFF. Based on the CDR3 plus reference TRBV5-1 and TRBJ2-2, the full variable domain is KAGVTQTPRYLIKTRGQQVTLSCSPISGHRSVSWYQQTPGQGLQFLFEYFSETQRNKGNFPGRFSGRQFSNSRSEMNVSTLELGDSALYLCASSKPLSWDRTGELFFGEGSRLTVL.

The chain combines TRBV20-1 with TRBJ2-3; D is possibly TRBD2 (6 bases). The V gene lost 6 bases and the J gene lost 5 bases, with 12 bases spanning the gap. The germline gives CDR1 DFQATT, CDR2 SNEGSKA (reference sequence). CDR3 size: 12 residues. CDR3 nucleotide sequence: TGCAGTGCCCTCGGGGAGGTAGATACGCAGTATTTT. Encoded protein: CSALGEVDTQYF.

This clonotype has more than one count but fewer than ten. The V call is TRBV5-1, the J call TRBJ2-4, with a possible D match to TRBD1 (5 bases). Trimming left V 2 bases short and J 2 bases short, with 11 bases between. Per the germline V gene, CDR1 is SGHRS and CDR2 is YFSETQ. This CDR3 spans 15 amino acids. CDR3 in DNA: TGCGCCAGCAGCTTAGGGGTAATTTCCAAAAACATTCAGTACTTC. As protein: CASSLGVISKNIQYF.

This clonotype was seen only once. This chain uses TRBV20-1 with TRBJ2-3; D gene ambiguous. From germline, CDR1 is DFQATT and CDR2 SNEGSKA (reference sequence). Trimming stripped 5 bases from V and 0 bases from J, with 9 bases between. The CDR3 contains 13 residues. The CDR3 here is CSALTPSTDTQYF. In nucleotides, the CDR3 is TGCAGTGCTTTGACCCCTAGCACAGATACGCAGTATTTT.

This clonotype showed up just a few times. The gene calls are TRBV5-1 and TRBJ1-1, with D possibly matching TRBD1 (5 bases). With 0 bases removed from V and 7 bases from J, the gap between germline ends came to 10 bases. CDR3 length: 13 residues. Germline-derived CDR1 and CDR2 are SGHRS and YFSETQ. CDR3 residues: CASSLEWDGEAFF. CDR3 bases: TGCGCCAGCAGCTTGGAATGGGACGGTGAAGCTTTCTTT. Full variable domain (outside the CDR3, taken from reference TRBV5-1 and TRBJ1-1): KAGVTQTPRYLIKTRGQQVTLSCSPISGHRSVSWYQQTPGQGLQFLFEYFSETQRNKGNFPGRFSGRQFSNSRSEMNVSTLELGDSALYLCASSLEWDGEAFFGQGTRLTVV.

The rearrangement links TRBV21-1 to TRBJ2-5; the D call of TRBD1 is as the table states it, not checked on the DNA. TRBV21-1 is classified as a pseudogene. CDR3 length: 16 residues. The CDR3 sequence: CASSSGGRFLQETQYF. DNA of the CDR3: TGTGCCAGCAGCAGCGGGGGACGGTTCCTCCAAGAGACCCAGTACTTC.

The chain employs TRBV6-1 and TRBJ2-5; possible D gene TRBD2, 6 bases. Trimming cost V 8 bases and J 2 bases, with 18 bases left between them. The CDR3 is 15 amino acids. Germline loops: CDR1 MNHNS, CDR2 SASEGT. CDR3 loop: CASCRVASAQETQYF. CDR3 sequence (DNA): TGTGCCAGCTGTCGTGTGGCTAGCGCTCAAGAGACCCAGTACTTC.

The CDR3 here is CASWTGGGSGNTIYF. CDR3 coding DNA: TGTGCCAGCTGGACAGGGGGAGGCTCTGGAAACACCATATATTTT. V is TRBV25-1 and J is TRBJ1-3; TRBD1 matches at 10 bases. The CDR3 contains 15 residues. V lost 8 bases to trimming and J lost 0 bases; unmatched junction nucleotides: 4. Germline CDR1 MGHDK, CDR2 SYGVNS.

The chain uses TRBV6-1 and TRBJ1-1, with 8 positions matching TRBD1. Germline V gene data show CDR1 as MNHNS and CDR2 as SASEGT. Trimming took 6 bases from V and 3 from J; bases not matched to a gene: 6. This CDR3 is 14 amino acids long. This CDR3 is CASSATDRDTEAFF. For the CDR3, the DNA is TGTGCCAGCAGCGCGACGGACAGGGACACTGAAGCTTTCTTT.

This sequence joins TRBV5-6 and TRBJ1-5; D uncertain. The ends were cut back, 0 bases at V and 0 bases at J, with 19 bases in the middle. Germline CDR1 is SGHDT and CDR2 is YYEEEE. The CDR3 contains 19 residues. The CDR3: CASSLAIGIGQVSNQPQHF. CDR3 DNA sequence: TGTGCCAGCAGCTTGGCCATCGGTATCGGGCAGGTTAGCAATCAGCCCCAGCATTTT.

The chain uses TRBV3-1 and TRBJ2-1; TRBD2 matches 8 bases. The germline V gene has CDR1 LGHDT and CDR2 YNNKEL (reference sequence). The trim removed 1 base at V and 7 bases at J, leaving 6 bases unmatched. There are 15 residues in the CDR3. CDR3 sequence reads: CASSQGLARENEQFF. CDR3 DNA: TGTGCCAGCAGCCAAGGACTAGCGAGGGAGAATGAGCAGTTCTTC.

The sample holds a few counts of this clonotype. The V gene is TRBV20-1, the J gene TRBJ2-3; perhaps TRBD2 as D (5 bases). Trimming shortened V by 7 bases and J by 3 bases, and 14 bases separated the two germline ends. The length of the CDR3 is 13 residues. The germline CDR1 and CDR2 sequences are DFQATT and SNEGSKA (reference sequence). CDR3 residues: CSGRTPGTDTQYF. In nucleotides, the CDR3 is TGCAGTGGGAGGACCCCGGGAACAGATACGCAGTATTTT.

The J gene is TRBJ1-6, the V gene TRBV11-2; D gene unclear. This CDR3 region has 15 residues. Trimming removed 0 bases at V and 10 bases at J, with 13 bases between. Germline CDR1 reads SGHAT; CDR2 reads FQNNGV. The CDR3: CASSLEVYKSSPLHF. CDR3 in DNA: TGTGCCAGCAGCTTAGAGGTCTACAAGTCCTCACCCCTCCACTTT.

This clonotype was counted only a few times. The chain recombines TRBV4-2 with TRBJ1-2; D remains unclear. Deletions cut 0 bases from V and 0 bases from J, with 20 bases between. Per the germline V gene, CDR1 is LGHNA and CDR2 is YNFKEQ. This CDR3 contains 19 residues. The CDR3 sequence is CASSQERSFPGQANYGYTF. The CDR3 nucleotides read TGTGCCAGCAGCCAAGAGAGGTCCTTTCCGGGCCAAGCTAACTATGGCTACACCTTC.

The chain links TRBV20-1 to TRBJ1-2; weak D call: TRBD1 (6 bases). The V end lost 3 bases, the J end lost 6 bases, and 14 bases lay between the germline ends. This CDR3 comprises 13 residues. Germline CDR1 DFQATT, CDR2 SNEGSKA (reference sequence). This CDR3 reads CSASLAGVNGYTF. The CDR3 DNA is TGCAGTGCTAGCCTCGCAGGGGTCAATGGCTACACCTTC.

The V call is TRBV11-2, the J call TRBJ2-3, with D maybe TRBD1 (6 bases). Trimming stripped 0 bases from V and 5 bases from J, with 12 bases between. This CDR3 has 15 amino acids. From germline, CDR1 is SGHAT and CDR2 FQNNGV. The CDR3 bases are TGTGCCAGCAGCTTAGAGTACAGGGAATTAGATACGCAGTATTTT. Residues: CASSLEYRELDTQYF.

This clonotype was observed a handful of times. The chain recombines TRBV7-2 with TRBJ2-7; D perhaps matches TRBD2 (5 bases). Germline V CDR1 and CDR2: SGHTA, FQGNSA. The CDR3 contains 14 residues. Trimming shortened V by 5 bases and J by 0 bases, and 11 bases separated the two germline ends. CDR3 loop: CASSATGSSYEQYF. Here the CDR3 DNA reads TGTGCCAGCAGCGCGACGGGGAGCTCCTACGAGCAGTACTTC.

The CDR3 coding sequence is TGTGCCAGCAGCTTCAACACGGAGACCCAGTACTTC. Translating it yields CASSFNTETQYF. The chain joins TRBV7-9 to TRBJ2-5; D unresolved. V was clipped by 3 bases and J by 5 bases, with 7 bases between them. The CDR3 is 12 amino acids. The germline gives CDR1 SEHNR, CDR2 FQNEAQ (reference sequence).

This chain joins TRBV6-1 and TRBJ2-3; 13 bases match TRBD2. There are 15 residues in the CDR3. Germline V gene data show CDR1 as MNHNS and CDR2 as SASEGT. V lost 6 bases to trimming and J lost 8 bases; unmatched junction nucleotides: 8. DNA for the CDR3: TGTGCCAGCAGCCGACTAGCGGGAGGTGCGGGTACGCAGTATTTT. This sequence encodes CASSRLAGGAGTQYF.

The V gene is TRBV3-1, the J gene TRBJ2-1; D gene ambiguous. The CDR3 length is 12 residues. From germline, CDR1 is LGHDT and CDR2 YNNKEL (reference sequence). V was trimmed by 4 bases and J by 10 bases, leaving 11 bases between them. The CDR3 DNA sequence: TGTGCCAGCAGCCTAGCCTTCGGGGAGCAGTTCTTC. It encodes CASSLAFGEQFF.

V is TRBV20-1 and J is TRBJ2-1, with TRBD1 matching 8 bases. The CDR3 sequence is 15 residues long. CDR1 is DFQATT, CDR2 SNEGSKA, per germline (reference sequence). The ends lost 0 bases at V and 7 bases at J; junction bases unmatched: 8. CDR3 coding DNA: TGCAGTGCTAGAGATAGGACAGGGACGAAAAATGAGCAGTTCTTC. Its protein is CSARDRTGTKNEQFF.

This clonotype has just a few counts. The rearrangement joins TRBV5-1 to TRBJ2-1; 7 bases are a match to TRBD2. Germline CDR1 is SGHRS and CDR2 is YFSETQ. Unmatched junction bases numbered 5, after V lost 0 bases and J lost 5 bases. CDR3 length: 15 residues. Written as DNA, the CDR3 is TGCGCCAGCAGCTTGGCGGCTAGCGGCCACAATGAGCAGTTCTTC. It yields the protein CASSLAASGHNEQFF.

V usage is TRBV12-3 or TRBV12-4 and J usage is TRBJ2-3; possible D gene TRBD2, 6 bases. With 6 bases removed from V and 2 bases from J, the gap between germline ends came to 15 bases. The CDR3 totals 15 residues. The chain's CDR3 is CASSQQAGLTDTQYF. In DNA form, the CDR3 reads TGTGCCAGCAGCCAACAGGCGGGGCTCACAGATACGCAGTATTTT.

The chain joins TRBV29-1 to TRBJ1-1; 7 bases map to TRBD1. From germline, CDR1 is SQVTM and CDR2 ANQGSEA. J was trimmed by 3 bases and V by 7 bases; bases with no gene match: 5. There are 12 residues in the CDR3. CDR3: CSDTGEYTEAFF. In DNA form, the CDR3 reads TGCAGCGATACAGGGGAGTACACTGAAGCTTTCTTT. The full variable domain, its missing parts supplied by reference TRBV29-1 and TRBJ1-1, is SAVISQKPSRDICQRGTSLTIQCQVDSQVTMMFWYRQQPGQSLTLIATANQGSEATYESGFVIDKFPISRPNLTFSTLTVSNMSPEDSSIYLCSDTGEYTEAFFGQGTRLTVV.